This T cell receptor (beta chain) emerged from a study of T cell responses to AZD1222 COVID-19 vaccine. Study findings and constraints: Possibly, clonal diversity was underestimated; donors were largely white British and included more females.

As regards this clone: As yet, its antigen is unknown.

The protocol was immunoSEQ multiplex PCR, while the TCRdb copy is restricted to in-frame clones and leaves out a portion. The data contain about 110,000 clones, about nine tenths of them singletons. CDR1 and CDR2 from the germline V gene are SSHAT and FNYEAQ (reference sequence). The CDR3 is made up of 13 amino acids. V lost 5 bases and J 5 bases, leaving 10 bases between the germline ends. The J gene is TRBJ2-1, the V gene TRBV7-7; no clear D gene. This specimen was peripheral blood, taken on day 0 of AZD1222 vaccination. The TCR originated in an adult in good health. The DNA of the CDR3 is TGTGCCAGCAGCCCCACTGCCGACAATGAGCAGTTCTTC. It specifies CASSPTADNEQFF.